This paragraph covers one T cell receptor (beta chain) sequence. This clone turned up a few times. Its recognized antigen is unknown. Base qualities are not at hand, and no much larger clone is one base apart. Starting 14 to 28 days after the autologous transplant, patients began checkpoint therapy, which included ipilimumab at 1 mg/kg intravenously on day 1 of selected weeks. Patients received nivolumab at 3 mg/kg intravenously on day 1 of weeks 1, 4, 7, 10, and every two weeks through week 26. This Phase Ib clinical trial tested ipilimumab plus nivolumab, a combined checkpoint inhibition, as consolidation after autologous stem cell transplantation. The sample is drawn from a study of ipilimumab plus nivolumab after autologous stem cell transplantation (dated by TCRdb to the early 2020s). Describing the broader study: The median number of doses received by trial patients was roughly five for ipilimumab and roughly eight for nivolumab. Both primary refractory and relapsed disease were represented in the DLBCL cohort, where 18-month progression-free survival was about 82% and 31%, respectively. Patients with high-risk diffuse large B cell lymphoma, mature T cell lymphoma, or multiple myeloma undergoing autologous transplant were enrolled in the trial. Under 40 patients made up the trial's intent-to-treat population.

Results the study describes overall, beyond this receptor: Combined checkpoint inhibition appeared tolerable as post-transplant consolidation, according to the authors' conclusion. The authors stated that profiles of the T cell receptor repertoire, regulatory T cell phenotype and gut microbiota provided a biologic rationale for studying this approach further.

Libraries were constructed by the immunoSEQ multiplex PCR assay. The table comes from immuneACCESS by way of TCRdb, which keeps in-frame sequences with V and J called. Part of the clones is missing from these tables; in studies checked, under half for an unresolved V gene and the rest for unknown reasons. The sample contains 20,000 to 25,000 clones, over 65% of them found a single time. The ten largest clonotypes hold over 15% of the sample. CDR1 SGHRS and CDR2 YFSETQ were looked up in the germline V gene. The CDR3, cysteine through phenylalanine, is 15 amino acids long. Only the CDR3 region is kept as DNA, spanning 45 bases read in frame from base 1. The trim is 4 bases for V and 3 bases for J, with a gap of 11 bases between the germline ends.

The sample consisted of PBMCs, taken in a trial of ipilimumab plus nivolumab as post-transplant consolidation. The receptor's source is a male donor with diffuse large B-cell lymphoma. Rearrangement joined TRBV5-1 to TRBJ1-6; TRBD1 is a possible D gene, resting on 5 matching bases. At the DNA level, the sequence is TGCGCCAGCAGCATGACAGAAAACTATAATTCACCCCTCCACTTT. Translated, it gives CASSMTENYNSPLHF.